The following is a T cell receptor beta chain sequence with its context. Time point noted: baseline pretreatment blood. Described treatment: 15 Gy SBRT to primary tumor, nephrectomy 4 weeks later. Libraries were prepared by immunoSEQ multiplex PCR; TCRdb keeps only in-frame clonotypes and omits some of them. The repertoire has approximately 110,000 clones, around 83% of them found once; the top ten carry 3%. Germline-derived CDR1 and CDR2 are SGHTA and FQGTGA. This CDR3 is 13 amino acids long. Trimming stripped 2 bases from V and 8 bases from J, with 10 bases between. The data belong to a study of radiation and T cells in renal cell carcinoma. On the study more broadly: Nephrectomy followed 15 Gy stereotactic body radiation by 4 weeks.

This sequence joins TRBV7-3 and TRBJ2-1, with D unclear. The sample in question was blood, obtained from a patient whose treatment included radiotherapy and nephrectomy. The source is a woman aged 55-69 years with renal cell carcinoma. CDR3 nucleotides: TGTGCCAGCAGCTTATCACTCATCCATGAGCAGTTCTTC. This translates into CASSLSLIHEQFF.